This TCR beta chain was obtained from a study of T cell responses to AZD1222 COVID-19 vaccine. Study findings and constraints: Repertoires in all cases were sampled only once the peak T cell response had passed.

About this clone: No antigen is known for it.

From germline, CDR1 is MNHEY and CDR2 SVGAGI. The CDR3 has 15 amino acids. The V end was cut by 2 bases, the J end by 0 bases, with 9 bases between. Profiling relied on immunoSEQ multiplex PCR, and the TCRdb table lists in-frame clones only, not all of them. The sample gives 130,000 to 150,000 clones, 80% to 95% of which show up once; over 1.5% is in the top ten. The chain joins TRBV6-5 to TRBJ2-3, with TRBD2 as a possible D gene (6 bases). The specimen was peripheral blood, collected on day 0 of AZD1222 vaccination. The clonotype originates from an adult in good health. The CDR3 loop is CASSYVAASTDTQYF. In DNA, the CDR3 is TGTGCCAGCAGTTACGTAGCGGCTAGCACAGATACGCAGTATTTT.